The table lists the clone carrying this T cell receptor beta chain with a few counts. The antigen remains unidentified. Mismatch with germline at one junction end may stem from a read error. CD4+CD45RO+CD25- cells were isolated as memory CD4+ T cells. Whole-study findings and limits: Tumor memory CD4+ T cell TCR gene usage clustered with blood and lymph node memory CD4+ cells and lymph node naive CD4+ cells.

After constant-region reverse-primer amplification, full-length variable regions underwent semi-nested PCR with Nested Universal Primer A. TCRdb independently ran MiXCR on the 5' RACE reads; one entry per CDR3 protein. The table includes about 5,300 distinct CDR3 sequences, 36% detected once. The CDR3 contains 16 residues. Germline assignment: CDR1 SGHRS and CDR2 YFSETQ. The rearrangement links TRBV5-1 to TRBJ2-5, with 11 bases identical to TRBD1. Sequencing was done on a sample of memory CD4+ T cells sorted from blood. Subset specified: memory CD4+ T cells, CD4+CD45RO+CD25-. The clonotype was recovered from a female donor with breast cancer. As DNA, the CDR3 is TGCGCCAGCAGCGTCCGGGACAGGGGGTACCAAGGGACCCAGTACTTC. Translated, it gives CASSVRDRGYQGTQYF.